The 25 T cell receptor beta chains given below trace back to one sample, sequenced in a study of CD8+ T cells in alopecia areata. Extracted RNA was reverse transcribed into cDNA, the sequencing template. Sequenced by immunoSEQ multiplex PCR; TCRdb stores in-frame clones only, minus some. The sample has some 120,000 clones; around 53% are singletons. Treatment indicated: oral pan-JAK inhibitor, 5-10 mg twice daily. The sample in question was CD8+ T cells sorted from blood, obtained at week 24, from a patient treated with tofacitinib. All receptors come from a human donor with alopecia areata.

This chain uses TRBV4-1 with TRBJ2-1; D call uncertain. Germline CDR1 MGHRA, CDR2 YSYEKL. CDR3 length: 14 residues. Between the trimmed V and J ends, which lost 2 bases and 5 bases, there was a span of 10 bases. CDR3 coding DNA: TGCGCCAGCAGCCAATTGGCGACGGACAATGAGCAGTTCTTC. Encoded protein: CASSQLATDNEQFF.

This clone came up a few times. This rearrangement joins TRBV5-4 to TRBJ1-1; tentative D call: TRBD1 (6 bases). Per the germline V gene, CDR1 is SGHNT and CDR2 is YYREEE (reference sequence). There are 12 residues in the CDR3. Deletions cut 4 bases from V and 5 bases from J, with 9 bases between. CDR3 coding DNA: TGTGCCAGCAGCGGCAGGGGAACTGAAGCTTTCTTT. Its translation: CASSGRGTEAFF.

This sequence joins TRBV9 and TRBJ1-2, with a tentative D call TRBD1 (6 bases). V was pared by 7 bases and J by 3 bases, with 16 bases between. The CDR3 length is 14 residues. Germline CDR1 SGDLS, CDR2 YYNGEE. CDR3 protein: CASEGVGRYYGYTF. In DNA form, the CDR3 reads TGTGCCAGCGAGGGGGTGGGCAGATACTATGGCTACACCTTC.

This rearrangement joins TRBV27 to TRBJ1-1; perhaps TRBD1 as D (5 bases). The length of the CDR3 is 13 residues. The V gene's germline CDR1 is MNHEY and CDR2 SMNVEV (reference sequence). The V end was cut by 6 bases, the J end by 2 bases, with 10 bases between. The CDR3 sequence: CASRPGTNTEAFF. CDR3 bases: TGTGCCAGCAGACCAGGGACCAACACTGAAGCTTTCTTT.

The chain carries TRBV6-5 and TRBJ1-1, with D hard to call. CDR3 size: 15 residues. V was trimmed by 0 bases and J by 4 bases, leaving 12 bases between them. Germline V gene data show CDR1 as MNHEY and CDR2 as SVGAGI. The DNA for the CDR3 is TGTGCCAGCAGTTACTCGGAGGGAGTTCGCACTGAAGCTTTCTTT. Translated: CASSYSEGVRTEAFF.

V gene TRBV6-5 combines with J gene TRBJ2-1; TRBD1 might be the D (5 bases). Looked up from germline, CDR1 is MNHEY and CDR2 is SVGAGI. This CDR3 is built from 15 residues. V lost 8 bases and J lost 0, with 14 bases in between. In nucleotides, the CDR3 is TGTGCCAGCCGCCCACGGACAAGCTCCTACAATGAGCAGTTCTTC. Its protein is CASRPRTSSYNEQFF.

This sequence joins TRBV5-1 and TRBJ1-2; 7 bases align to TRBD1. Losses at the gene ends were 4 bases for V and 0 bases for J; bases not matched to a gene: 6. The CDR3 is 15 residues long. CDR1 is SGHRS and CDR2 is YFSETQ in the germline V gene. The CDR3 DNA is TGCGCCAGCAGCACATGGGACAGAACTAACTATGGCTACACCTTC. Its protein is CASSTWDRTNYGYTF.

The chain is built from TRBV6-5 and TRBJ2-2; D gene unclear. CDR3 length: 11 residues. Between the trimmed V and J ends, which lost 5 bases and 3 bases, there was a span of 1 base. Per germline, CDR1 MNHEY and CDR2 SVGAGI. The DNA for the CDR3 is TGTGCCAGCAGTGACACCGGGGAGCTGTTTTTT. It encodes CASSDTGELFF.

CDR3 DNA sequence: TGTGCCAGCAGCTCGGGACCCGGCTCTGGGGCCAACGTCCTGACTTTC. Its translation: CASSSGPGSGANVLTF. The chain combines TRBV27 with TRBJ2-6; D may correspond to TRBD1 or TRBD2 (5 bases each). There are 16 residues in the CDR3. CDR1 and CDR2 from the germline V gene are MNHEY and SMNVEV (reference sequence). Trimming stripped 6 bases from V and 0 bases from J, with 12 bases between.

This chain links TRBV6-4 with TRBJ2-3; TRBD2 agrees at 8 bases. Germline CDR1 is MRHNA and CDR2 is SNTAGT. With V trimmed by 2 bases and J by 1 base, 5 bases remained unmatched. The CDR3 runs to 16 residues. In DNA form, the CDR3 reads TGTGCCAGCAGTGACGGCCGGGGGGGCGGCACAGATACGCAGTATTTT. Its translation is CASSDGRGGGTDTQYF.

V and J are TRBV5-6 and TRBJ2-7, with D unclear. CDR1 and CDR2 from the germline V gene are SGHDT and YYEEEE. Trimming removed 2 bases at V and 6 bases at J, with 12 bases between. This CDR3 has 13 amino acids. The CDR3 here is CASSFDGAREQYF. CDR3 sequence (DNA): TGTGCCAGCAGCTTCGACGGAGCTCGCGAGCAGTACTTC. The variable domain in full, with the rest retrieved from reference TRBV5-6 and TRBJ2-7, is DAGVTQSPTHLIKTRGQQVTLRCSPKSGHDTVSWYQQALGQGPQFIFQYYEEEERQRGNFPDRFSGHQFPNYSSELNVNALLLGDSALYLCASSFDGAREQYFGPGTRLTVT.

The V gene is TRBV29-1, the J gene TRBJ1-2; 8 nucleotides align to TRBD1. Germline-derived CDR1 and CDR2 are SQVTM and ANQGSEA. V shed 3 bases, J shed 5 bases, and the junction held 5 bases outside the gene matches. The CDR3 has 13 amino acids. The CDR3 DNA follows: TGCAGCGTTGACAGGGGGCGGGGGTATGGCTACACCTTC. It translates to CSVDRGRGYGYTF.

The CDR3 DNA sequence: TGTGCCAGCAGCTTGACTAGGATTGGCGGGGAGCTGTTTTTT. The encoded protein is CASSLTRIGGELFF. This chain uses TRBV7-9 with TRBJ2-2; D is possibly TRBD2 (6 bases). Germline V CDR1 and CDR2: SEHNR, FQNEAQ (reference sequence). This CDR3 contains 14 residues. Trimming stripped 3 bases from V and 7 bases from J, with 12 bases between. Together with reference TRBV7-9 and TRBJ2-2, the CDR3 gives the full variable domain: DTGVSQNPRHKITKRGQNVTFRCDPISEHNRLYWYRQTLGQGPEFLTYFQNEAQLEKSRLLSDRFSAERPKGSFSTLEIQRTEQGDSAMYLCASSLTRIGGELFFGEGSRLTVL.

This clone has just a few counts. V usage is TRBV2 and J usage is TRBJ2-5, with D perhaps matching TRBD1 or TRBD2 (5 bases each). V lost 0 bases and J lost 5, with 13 bases in between. The germline gives CDR1 SNHLY, CDR2 FYNNEI. This CDR3 has 15 amino acids. CDR3 residues: CASSEAGDSPETQYF. CDR3 nucleotides: TGTGCCAGCAGTGAAGCGGGAGACAGTCCTGAGACCCAGTACTTC.

In its sample, this clone was seen a few times. The V and J genes are TRBV29-1 and TRBJ2-7; TRBD1 matches 8 bases. V lost 7 bases and J lost 6; bases outside the gene matches: 20. This CDR3 contains 16 residues. CDR1 SQVTM and CDR2 ANQGSEA come from the germline V gene. This CDR3 is CSAGGAGGASRAEQYF. In DNA, the CDR3 is TGCAGCGCTGGAGGGGCAGGGGGCGCGTCAAGGGCCGAGCAGTACTTC.

As for this clone: The same CDR3 is also encoded by other DNA sequences in this sample. The chain recombines TRBV27 with TRBJ2-1; 10 bases fit TRBD1. CDR3 length: 14 amino acids. Trimming took 1 base from V and 7 from J; bases not matched to a gene: 1. Germline lookup yields CDR1 MNHEY and CDR2 SMNVEV (reference sequence). The CDR3 loop reads CASSLLGQGNEQFF. The CDR3 DNA reads as TGTGCCAGCAGTTTATTGGGACAGGGGAATGAGCAGTTCTTC.

This clone was counted only a few times. This chain joins TRBV4-1 and TRBJ1-3; unclear D gene. The CDR3 runs 14 residues. Trimming stripped 2 bases from V and 4 bases from J, with 9 bases between. Germline assignment: CDR1 MGHRA and CDR2 YSYEKL. In DNA form, the CDR3 reads TGCGCCAGCAGCCAAAGACTGGACGGAAACACCATATATTTT. This codes for CASSQRLDGNTIYF.

A word on this clone: The junction shows a germline mismatch at one end, possibly a read error. The CDR3 DNA is TGCAGCGTTGAGGGGACTAGCGAGCAGCAGACCGGGGGGCTGTTTTTT. It codes for CSVEGTSEQQTGGLFF. The chain employs TRBV29-1 and TRBJ2-2, with 10 bases lining up with TRBD2. CDR1 is SQVTM, CDR2 ANQGSEA, per germline. This CDR3 region has 16 residues.

V is TRBV7-9 and J is TRBJ2-2; no firm D call. Germline CDR1 is SEHNR and CDR2 is FQNEAQ (reference sequence). V lost 2 bases, J lost 11 bases, and 15 bases lay in between. The CDR3 has 14 residues. The chain's CDR3 is CASSLSLADHELFF. The CDR3 bases are TGTGCCAGCAGCTTATCACTGGCCGATCACGAGCTGTTTTTT.

The chain recombines TRBV12-5 with TRBJ2-1; a possible D gene is TRBD2 (6 bases). The ends were cut back, 6 bases at V and 10 bases at J, with 13 bases in the middle. Germline V gives CDR1 LGHNT, CDR2 FRNRAP. CDR3 length: 12 residues. Here the CDR3 DNA reads TGTGCTAGTGGCTCTTACGGAGGGGAGCAGTTCTTC. Translated: CASGSYGGEQFF.

The chain is built from TRBV4-1 and TRBJ2-7; 10 positions match TRBD2. With V trimmed by 5 bases and J by 2 bases, 6 bases remained unmatched. The V gene's germline CDR1 is MGHRA and CDR2 YSYEKL. The length of the CDR3 is 15 residues. The CDR3 nucleotides read TGCGCCAGCAGCAGGGCAGCGGGGGGGGCCTACGAGCAGTACTTC. This gives the protein CASSRAAGGAYEQYF.

The chain recombines TRBV23-1 with TRBJ2-3; D gene unclear. TRBV23-1 is reported as an ORF; its role is uncertain. Trimming took off 2 bases at V and 1 base at J, with 13 bases between the two ends. The CDR3 totals 16 residues. The CDR3 loop is CASSQPTPGRTDTQYF. As DNA, the CDR3 is TGCGCCAGCAGTCAACCCACCCCAGGCCGCACAGATACGCAGTATTTT.

The gene calls are TRBV6-6 and TRBJ1-5; 7 bases align to TRBD1. The CDR3 is made up of 15 amino acids. Trimming at V came to 6 bases and at J to 0 bases, leaving 5 bases not matched to a gene. Looked up from germline, CDR1 is MNHNY and CDR2 is SVGAGI (reference sequence). CDR3 nucleotides: TGTGCCAGCAGCTTACAGGGGTATAGCAATCAGCCCCAGCATTTT. The encoded protein is CASSLQGYSNQPQHF.

The chain links TRBV11-2 to TRBJ1-5; perhaps TRBD1 as D (6 bases). The ends were cut back, 3 bases at V and 3 bases at J, with 9 bases in the middle. In germline, CDR1 is SGHAT, CDR2 FQNNGV. This CDR3 is built from 14 residues. The CDR3 sequence: CASSFPGDNQPQHF. The CDR3 coding sequence is TGTGCCAGCAGCTTTCCAGGGGACAATCAGCCCCAGCATTTT.

V gene TRBV9 combines with J gene TRBJ2-7; the match to TRBD1 covers 8 bases. The V gene's germline CDR1 is SGDLS and CDR2 YYNGEE. CDR3 size: 15 residues. V was pared by 1 base and J by 5 bases, with 8 bases of the junction left unmatched. This CDR3 is CASSVRTGNQNEQYF. CDR3 coding DNA: TGTGCCAGCAGCGTAAGGACAGGGAATCAAAACGAGCAGTACTTC.